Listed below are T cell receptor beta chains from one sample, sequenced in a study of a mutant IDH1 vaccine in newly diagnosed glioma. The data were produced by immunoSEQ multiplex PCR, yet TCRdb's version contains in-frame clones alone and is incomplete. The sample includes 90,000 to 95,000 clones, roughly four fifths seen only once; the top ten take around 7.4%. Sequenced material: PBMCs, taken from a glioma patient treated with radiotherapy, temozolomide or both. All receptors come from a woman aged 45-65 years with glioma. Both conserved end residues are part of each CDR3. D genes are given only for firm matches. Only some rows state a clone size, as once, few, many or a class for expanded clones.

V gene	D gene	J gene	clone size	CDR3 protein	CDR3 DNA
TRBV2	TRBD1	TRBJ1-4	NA	CASSTQGAVNEKLFF	TGTGCCAGCAGTACACAGGGGGCAGTAAATGAAAAACTGTTTTTT
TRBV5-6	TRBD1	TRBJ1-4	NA	CASSRGTAIGRGEKLFF	TGTGCCAGCTCCCGGGGGACAGCCATCGGCAGGGGTGAAAAACTGTTTTTT
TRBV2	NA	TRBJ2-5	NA	CASSLSAGGETQYF	TGTGCCAGCAGCCTCTCGGCAGGAGGGGAGACCCAGTACTTC
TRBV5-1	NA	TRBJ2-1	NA	CASSSGTQSNEQFF	TGCGCCAGCAGCTCTGGGACACAGAGTAATGAGCAGTTCTTC
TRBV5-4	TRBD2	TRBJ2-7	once	CASSQGTSGNEEQYF	TGTGCCAGCAGCCAAGGGACTAGCGGGAACGAGGAGCAGTACTTC
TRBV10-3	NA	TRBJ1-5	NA	CAISGGGRAQPQHF	TGTGCCATCAGTGGGGGGGGCAGGGCTCAGCCCCAGCATTTT
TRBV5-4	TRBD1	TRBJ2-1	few	CASSHGGTGKFDEQFF	TGTGCCAGCAGCCACGGGGGGACAGGGAAGTTCGATGAGCAGTTCTTC
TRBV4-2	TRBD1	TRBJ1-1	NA	CASSHLGQGDFSDTEAFF	TGTGCCAGCAGCCATCTGGGACAGGGGGATTTCTCGGACACTGAAGCTTTCTTT
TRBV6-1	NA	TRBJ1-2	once	CASRFLGGLDYGYTF	TGTGCCAGCAGGTTCCTGGGGGGGCTTGACTATGGCTACACCTTC
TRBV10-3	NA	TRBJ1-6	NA	CAISRTDLTLSYNSPLHF	TGTGCCATCAGTAGGACTGATCTAACACTCTCCTATAATTCACCCCTCCACTTT
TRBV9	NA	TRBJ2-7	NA	CASSVEGGGKLF	TGTGCCAGCAGCGTAGAGGGAGGGGGCAAGCTCTTC
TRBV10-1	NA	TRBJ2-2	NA	CASSSQDRNTGELFF	TGCGCCAGCTCATCCCAGGACAGGAACACCGGGGAGCTGTTTTTT
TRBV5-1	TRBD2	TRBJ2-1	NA	CASSLGWRGSSYNEQFF	TGCGCCAGCAGCTTGGGCTGGCGGGGGAGCTCCTACAATGAGCAGTTCTTC
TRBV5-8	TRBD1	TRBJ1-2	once	CASSLRDRVNGYTF	TGTGCCAGCAGCTTGAGGGACAGGGTGAATGGCTACACCTTC
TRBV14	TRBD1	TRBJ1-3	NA	CASSQGQGAGNTIYF	TGTGCCAGCAGCCAAGGACAGGGGGCTGGAAACACCATATATTTT
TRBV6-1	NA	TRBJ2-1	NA	CASNLYNEQFF	TGTGCCAGCAATTTATACAATGAGCAGTTCTTC
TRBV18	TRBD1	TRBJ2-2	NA	CASSKTGGHTGELFF	TGTGCCAGCTCAAAGACAGGGGGCCATACCGGGGAGCTGTTTTTT
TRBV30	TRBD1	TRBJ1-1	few	CAWRPRQGVGAEAFF	TGTGCCTGGAGACCTCGACAGGGGGTGGGAGCTGAAGCTTTCTTT
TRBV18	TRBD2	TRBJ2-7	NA	CASSPQRTSGAYEQYF	TGTGCCAGCTCACCTCAAAGGACTAGCGGGGCCTACGAGCAGTACTTC
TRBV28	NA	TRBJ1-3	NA	CASTSMGRYTIYF	TGTGCCAGCACGAGTATGGGAAGATACACCATATATTTT
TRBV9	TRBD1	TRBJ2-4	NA	CASGTEQGARNIQYF	TGTGCCAGCGGCACCGAACAGGGGGCGCGAAACATTCAGTACTTC
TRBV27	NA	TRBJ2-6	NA	CASSSLYPSGANVLTF	TGTGCCAGCAGTTCCCTCTATCCCTCTGGGGCCAACGTCCTGACTTTC
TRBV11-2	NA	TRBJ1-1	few	CASSFGVGENTEAFF	TGTGCCAGCAGCTTCGGTGTCGGAGAGAACACTGAAGCTTTCTTT
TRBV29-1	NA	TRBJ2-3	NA	CSVDGDTQYF	TGCAGCGTTGATGGAGATACGCAGTATTTT
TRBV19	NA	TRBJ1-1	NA	CASNNGQLNTEAFF	TGTGCCAGTAATAACGGACAGTTGAACACTGAAGCTTTCTTT
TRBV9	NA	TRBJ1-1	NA	CASSVRTGNTEAFF	TGTGCCAGCAGCGTCCGGACGGGGAACACTGAAGCTTTCTTT
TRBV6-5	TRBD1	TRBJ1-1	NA	CASSPGQERFAFF	TGTGCCAGCAGTCCGGGACAGGAAAGGTTTGCTTTCTTT